Shown below are 11 T cell receptor beta chains from a single sample sequenced in a study of T cell repertoires in cytomegalovirus infection. TCRdb redid the calling of the reads with MiXCR, one entry per CDR3 protein. This sample has around 310,000 distinct CDR3 sequences, with about 28% found just once. Their antigen targets remain unknown. The source material was cultured PBMCs, sampled from culture after CMV antigen stimulation. The source of these receptors is a human donor in good health (CMV status not recorded). Some clones in this sample may be carry-over from other donors' samples.

The rearrangement links TRBV6-1 to TRBJ2-7; either TRBD1 or TRBD2 may supply D (5 bases each). Trimming removed 0 bases from V and 9 bases from J, with 15 bases in between. Germline assignment: CDR1 MNHNS and CDR2 SASEGT. This CDR3 has 14 residues. The CDR3 nucleotides read TGTGCCAGCAGTGAAGCTAGCGCGGACATTTGGCAGTACTTC. Residues: CASSEASADIWQYF.

This clonotype was counted many times. The chain is built from TRBV4-2 and TRBJ1-4; no reliable D call. CDR3 length: 15 amino acids. V was pared by 0 bases and J by 7 bases, with 12 bases between. Germline CDR1 LGHNA, CDR2 YNFKEQ. DNA for the CDR3: TGTGCCAGCAGCCAAGATCCGCCCGGGTTTGAAAAACTGTTTTTT. It specifies CASSQDPPGFEKLFF.

The chain uses TRBV6-8 and TRBJ2-7; possibly TRBD1 for D (5 bases). The V gene lost 6 bases and the J gene lost 6 bases, with 18 bases spanning the gap. The CDR3 is made up of 14 amino acids. Germline values: CDR1 MNHGY, CDR2 SAAAGT. The CDR3 DNA sequence: TGTGCCAGCAGCCCAACCCAGGGTAGGGTCGAGCAGTACTTC. It codes for CASSPTQGRVEQYF.

The V and J genes are TRBV15 and TRBJ2-2; D remains ambiguous. The CDR3 has 14 amino acids. V was cut by 0 bases and J by 3 bases, with 5 bases left in between. CDR1 and CDR2 (germline): LNHNV, YYDKDF (reference sequence). Here the CDR3 DNA reads TGTGCCACCAGCAGAGATCTTTACACCGGGGAGCTGTTTTTT. It is translated as CATSRDLYTGELFF.

CDR3 amino acids: CASSPPSGTSSYEQYF. CDR3 coding DNA: TGTGCCAGTAGTCCCCCTAGCGGGACGAGCTCCTACGAGCAGTACTTC. V gene TRBV19 combines with J gene TRBJ2-7; 9 bases map to TRBD2. V gave up 5 bases and J gave up 0 bases; unmatched junction bases: 8. The CDR3 covers 16 residues. The germline CDR1 and CDR2 sequences are LNHDA and SQIVND (reference sequence).

As regards this clonotype: At one end the junction does not follow the germline gene, possibly because of a read error. This chain joins TRBV15 and TRBJ1-3; TRBD1 aligns across 7 bases. The CDR3 totals 12 residues. CDR1 is LNHNV, CDR2 YYDKDF, per germline (reference sequence). The CDR3 protein is CATSRETGPALF. CDR3 bases: TGTGCCACCAGCAGAGAGACAGGGCCGGCTTTATTT.

This chain links TRBV7-9 with TRBJ1-1; D unresolved. Germline V gene data show CDR1 as SEHNR and CDR2 as FQNEAQ (reference sequence). This CDR3 has 17 amino acids. V was shortened by 1 base and J by 0 bases, with 15 bases between the two germline ends. CDR3 DNA: TGTGCCAGCAGCTTAGATCCTTGGGGAGCGATGAACACTGAAGCTTTCTTT. It codes for CASSLDPWGAMNTEAFF.

V gene TRBV7-9 combines with J gene TRBJ2-7; 7 bases match TRBD1. Germline assignment: CDR1 SEHNR and CDR2 FQNEAQ (reference sequence). The CDR3 loop spans 16 amino acids. Trimming cost V 5 bases and J 0 bases; bases outside gene matches: 10. The CDR3 spells CASSPGTARSSYEQYF. In DNA, the CDR3 is TGTGCCAGCAGCCCGGGGACAGCACGAAGCTCCTACGAGCAGTACTTC.

This clonotype was counted at least ten times. The rearrangement uses TRBV4-1 and TRBJ1-6, with D possibly TRBD1 on 5 matching bases. CDR3 length: 16 residues. The germline V gene encodes CDR1 MGHRA and CDR2 YSYEKL. V dropped 3 bases and J dropped 7 bases, with 16 bases sitting between them. CDR3 amino acids: CASSQPDRATNSPLHF. The CDR3 DNA is TGCGCCAGCAGCCAGCCCGACAGAGCCACGAATTCACCCCTCCACTTT.

The rearrangement uses TRBV5-4 and TRBJ1-1; 11 bases match TRBD1. V gave up 4 bases and J gave up 3 bases; unmatched junction bases: 5. Germline CDR1 reads SGHNT; CDR2 reads YYREEE (reference sequence). CDR3 size: 15 residues. The CDR3 sequence is CASSNTGQGDTEAFF. For the CDR3, the DNA is TGTGCCAGCAGCAACACGGGACAGGGGGACACTGAAGCTTTCTTT.

The genes are TRBV10-3 and TRBJ1-3; D remains ambiguous. Germline V gene data show CDR1 as ENHRY and CDR2 as SYGVKD. Trimming took 5 bases from V and 0 from J, leaving 8 bases between them. CDR3 length: 14 residues. CDR3 coding DNA: TGTGCCATCAGTCTGACATCCTCTGGAAACACCATATATTTT. It encodes CAISLTSSGNTIYF.